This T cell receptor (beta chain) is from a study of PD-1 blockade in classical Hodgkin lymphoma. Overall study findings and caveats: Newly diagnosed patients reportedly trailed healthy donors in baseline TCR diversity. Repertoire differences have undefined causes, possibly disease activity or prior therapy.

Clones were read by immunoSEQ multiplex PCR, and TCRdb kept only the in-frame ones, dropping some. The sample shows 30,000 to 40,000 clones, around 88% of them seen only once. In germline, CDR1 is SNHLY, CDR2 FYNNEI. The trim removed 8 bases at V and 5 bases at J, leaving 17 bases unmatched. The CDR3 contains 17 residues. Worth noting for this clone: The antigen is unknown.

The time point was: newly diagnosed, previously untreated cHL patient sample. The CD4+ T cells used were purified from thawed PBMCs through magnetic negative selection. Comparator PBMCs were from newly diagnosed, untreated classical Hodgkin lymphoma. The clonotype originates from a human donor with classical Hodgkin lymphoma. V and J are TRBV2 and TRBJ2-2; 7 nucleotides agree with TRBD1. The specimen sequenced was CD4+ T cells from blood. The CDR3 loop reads CASVPKSRDRYTGELFF. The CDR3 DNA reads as TGTGCCAGCGTCCCCAAGTCCCGGGACAGATATACCGGGGAGCTGTTTTTT.